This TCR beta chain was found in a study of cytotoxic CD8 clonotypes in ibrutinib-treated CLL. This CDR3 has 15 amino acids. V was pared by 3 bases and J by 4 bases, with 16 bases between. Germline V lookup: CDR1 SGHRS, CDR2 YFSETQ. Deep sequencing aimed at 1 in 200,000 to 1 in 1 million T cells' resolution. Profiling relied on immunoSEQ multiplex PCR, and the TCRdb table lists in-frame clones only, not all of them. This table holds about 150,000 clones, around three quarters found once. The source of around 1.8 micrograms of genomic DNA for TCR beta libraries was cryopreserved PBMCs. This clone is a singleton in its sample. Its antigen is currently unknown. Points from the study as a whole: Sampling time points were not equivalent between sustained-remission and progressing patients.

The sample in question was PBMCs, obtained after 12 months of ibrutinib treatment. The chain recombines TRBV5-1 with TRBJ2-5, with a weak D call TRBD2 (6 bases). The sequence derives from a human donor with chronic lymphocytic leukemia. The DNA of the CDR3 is TGCGCCAGCAGCTCGCTCCGGGACTTTGGAGAGACCCAGTACTTC. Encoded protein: CASSSLRDFGETQYF.